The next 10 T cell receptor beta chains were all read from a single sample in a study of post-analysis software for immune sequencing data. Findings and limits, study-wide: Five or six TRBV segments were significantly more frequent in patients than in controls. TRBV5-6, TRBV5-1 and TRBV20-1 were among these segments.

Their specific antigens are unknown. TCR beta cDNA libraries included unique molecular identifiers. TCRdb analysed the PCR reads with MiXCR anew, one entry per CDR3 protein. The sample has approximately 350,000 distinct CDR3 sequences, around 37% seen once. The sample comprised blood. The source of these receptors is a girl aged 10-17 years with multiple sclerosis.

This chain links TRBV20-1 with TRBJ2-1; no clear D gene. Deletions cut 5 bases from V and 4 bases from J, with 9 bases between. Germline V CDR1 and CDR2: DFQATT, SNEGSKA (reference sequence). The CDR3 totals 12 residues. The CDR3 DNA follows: TGCAGTGCTGCACTTCAGTACAATGAGCAGTTCTTC. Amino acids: CSAALQYNEQFF.

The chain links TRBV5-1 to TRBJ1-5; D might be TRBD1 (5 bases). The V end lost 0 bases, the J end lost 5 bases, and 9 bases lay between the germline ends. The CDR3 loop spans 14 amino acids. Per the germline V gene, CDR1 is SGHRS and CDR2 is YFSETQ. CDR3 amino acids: CASSLGGRDQPQHF. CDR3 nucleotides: TGCGCCAGCAGCTTGGGAGGCAGGGATCAGCCCCAGCATTTT.

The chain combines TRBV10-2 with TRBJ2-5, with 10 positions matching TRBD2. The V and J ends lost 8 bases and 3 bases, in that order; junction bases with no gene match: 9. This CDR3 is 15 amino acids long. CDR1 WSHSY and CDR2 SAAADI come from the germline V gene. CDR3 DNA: TGCGCCAGCCGAGGACTAGCGGTCGCCGAAGAGACCCAGTACTTC. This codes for CASRGLAVAEETQYF.

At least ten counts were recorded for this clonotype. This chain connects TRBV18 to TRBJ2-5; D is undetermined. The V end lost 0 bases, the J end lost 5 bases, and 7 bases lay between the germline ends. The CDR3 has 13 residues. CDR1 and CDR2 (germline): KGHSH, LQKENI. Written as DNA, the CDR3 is TGTGCCAGCTCACCACCAGGGTTGGAGACCCAGTACTTC. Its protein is CASSPPGLETQYF.

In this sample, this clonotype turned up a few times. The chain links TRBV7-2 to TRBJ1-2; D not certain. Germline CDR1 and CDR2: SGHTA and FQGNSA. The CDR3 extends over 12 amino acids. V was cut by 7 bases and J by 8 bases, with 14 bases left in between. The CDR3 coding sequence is TGTGCCAGCATTCCGGACCTGGGCGGCTACACCTTC. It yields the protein CASIPDLGGYTF.

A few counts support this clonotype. CDR3 DNA sequence: TGTGCCAGCTCCCGTGGGGGGCCCTCAAGCTCTGGGGCCAACGTCCTGACTTTC. It specifies CASSRGGPSSSGANVLTF. The chain carries TRBV21-1 and TRBJ2-6; the D call TRBD1 from the table was never checked on the DNA. TRBV21-1 is deemed a pseudogene. The CDR3 runs to 18 residues.

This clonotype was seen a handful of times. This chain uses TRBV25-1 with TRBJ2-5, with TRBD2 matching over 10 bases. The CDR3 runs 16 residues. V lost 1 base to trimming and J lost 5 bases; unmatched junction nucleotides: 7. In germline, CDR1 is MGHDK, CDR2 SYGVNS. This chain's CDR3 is CASSESPAGGQETQYF. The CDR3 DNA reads TGTGCCAGCAGTGAATCCCCAGCGGGGGGGCAGGAGACCCAGTACTTC.

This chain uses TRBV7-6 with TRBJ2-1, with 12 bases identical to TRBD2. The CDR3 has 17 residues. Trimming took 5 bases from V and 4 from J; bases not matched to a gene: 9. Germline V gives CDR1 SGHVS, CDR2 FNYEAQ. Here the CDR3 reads CASSGVAGTSGYNEQFF. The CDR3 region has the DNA TGTGCCAGCAGCGGGGTTGCCGGGACTAGCGGGTACAATGAGCAGTTCTTC. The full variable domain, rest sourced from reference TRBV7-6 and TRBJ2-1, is GAGVSQSPRYKVTKRGQDVALRCDPISGHVSLYWYRQALGQGPEFLTYFNYEAQQDKSGLPNDRFSAERPEGSISTLTIQRTEQRDSAMYRCASSGVAGTSGYNEQFFGPGTRLTVL.

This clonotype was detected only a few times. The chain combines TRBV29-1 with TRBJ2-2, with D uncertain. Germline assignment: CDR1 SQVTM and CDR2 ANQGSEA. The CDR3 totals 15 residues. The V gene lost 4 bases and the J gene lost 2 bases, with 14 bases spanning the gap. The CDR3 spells CSVGGVGLNTGELFF. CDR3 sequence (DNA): TGCAGCGTTGGTGGGGTAGGGCTTAACACCGGGGAGCTGTTTTTT.

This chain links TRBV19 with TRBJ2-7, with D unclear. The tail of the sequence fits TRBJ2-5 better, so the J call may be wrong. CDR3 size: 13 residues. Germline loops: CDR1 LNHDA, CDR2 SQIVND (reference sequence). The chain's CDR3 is CASSIVITETQYF. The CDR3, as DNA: TGTGCCAGTAGTATAGTGATCACAGAGACCCAGTACTTC.